This entry concerns a single T cell receptor beta chain. This entry is derived from a study of Ad26.COV2.S vaccination and SARS-CoV-2 variants. Specified treatment: around 19 received Ad26.COV2.S at low or high dose, single or two shots; about five received placebo; per-sample allocation not given. Day 63 after the first vaccine or placebo injection was the time point for sampling. The data were produced by immunoSEQ multiplex PCR, yet TCRdb's version contains in-frame clones alone and is incomplete. This sample yields some 640,000 clones, of which about 90% are seen a single time; about 1.5% belongs to the top ten. This receptor was obtained from a person aged 18 to 65 who received the Ad26.COV2.S COVID-19 vaccine or a placebo. This specimen was peripheral blood, taken in a trial of Ad26.COV2.S vaccine versus placebo.

DNA for the CDR3: TGTGCCTGGACCTTAGCGGGAGGGCAAGAGACCCAGTACTTC. Translated: CAWTLAGGQETQYF. The V call is TRBV30, the J call TRBJ2-5; TRBD2 matches at 11 bases. Trimming took 4 bases from V and 2 from J; bases not matched to a gene: 3. The CDR3 is made up of 14 amino acids. In germline, CDR1 is GTSNPN, CDR2 SVGIG (reference sequence).